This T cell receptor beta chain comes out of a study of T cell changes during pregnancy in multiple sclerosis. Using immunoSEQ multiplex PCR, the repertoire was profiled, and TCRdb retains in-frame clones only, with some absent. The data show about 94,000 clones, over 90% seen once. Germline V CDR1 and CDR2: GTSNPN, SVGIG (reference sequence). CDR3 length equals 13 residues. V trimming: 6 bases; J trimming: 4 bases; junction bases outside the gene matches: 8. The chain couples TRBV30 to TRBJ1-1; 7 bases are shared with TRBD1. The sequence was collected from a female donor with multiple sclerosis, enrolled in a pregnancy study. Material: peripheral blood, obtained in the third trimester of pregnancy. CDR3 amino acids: CACATGSGTEAFF. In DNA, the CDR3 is TGTGCCTGCGCGACAGGGTCGGGCACTGAAGCTTTCTTT.